Each of the 28 T cell receptor beta chains below was sequenced from the same sample in a study of patients and donors after allogeneic stem cell transplantation. A single record per CDR3 protein comes from TCRdb applying MiXCR to the RT-PCR reads. Of about 960,000 distinct CDR3 sequences in the sample, 15% to 20% were seen once. Sample: blood, either unsorted or a sorted T cell fraction (not recorded which). The receptors come from a human donor who was either an allogeneic HSCT recipient or a stem cell or donor lymphocyte infusion donor (not recorded which). It is not recorded whose cells these are; they may come from a transplant donor.

In this sample, this clonotype turned up a few times. V usage is TRBV12-3 or TRBV12-4 and J usage is TRBJ2-7; 7 bases fit TRBD1. V shed 10 bases, J shed 6 bases, and the junction held 18 bases outside the gene matches. This CDR3 is built from 15 residues. The DNA for the CDR3 is TGTGCCATCTCCAAGGAACAGGGGACCCGTGGCGAGCAGTACTTC. Translated, it gives CAISKEQGTRGEQYF.

This clonotype showed up many times. The chain uses TRBV5-1 and TRBJ1-5; the D is unclear. Trimming shortened V by 0 bases and J by 4 bases, and 11 bases separated the two germline ends. This CDR3 spans 15 amino acids. CDR1 is SGHRS and CDR2 is YFSETQ in the germline V gene. This CDR3 is CASSLEGGWNQPQHF. In nucleotides, the CDR3 is TGCGCCAGCAGCTTGGAGGGAGGTTGGAATCAGCCCCAGCATTTT.

This clonotype was counted between two and nine times. The rearrangement uses TRBV5-1 and TRBJ2-5, with a weak D call TRBD2 (6 bases). The V and J ends lost 4 bases and 3 bases respectively, with 22 bases between them. CDR3 length: 17 residues. The germline V gene has CDR1 SGHRS and CDR2 YFSETQ. In DNA, the CDR3 is TGCGCCAGCAGCCCGTCGGTCGGGGGTCATCGGGAAGAGACCCAGTACTTC. It translates to CASSPSVGGHREETQYF.

This clonotype was seen a handful of times. This chain links TRBV28 with TRBJ2-7, with no clear D. V was pared by 3 bases and J by 2 bases, with 11 bases between. The CDR3 extends over 14 amino acids. Germline assignment: CDR1 MDHEN and CDR2 SYDVKM. This CDR3 reads CASSFPVSTYEQYF. Written as DNA, the CDR3 is TGTGCCAGCAGTTTTCCCGTCTCAACCTACGAGCAGTACTTC.

In nucleotides, the CDR3 is TGTGCCACCAGCAGATCCGGGACAGCTTGGATCGGGGAGCTGTTTTTT. Encoded protein: CATSRSGTAWIGELFF. The V and J genes are TRBV15 and TRBJ2-2; 7 nucleotides align to TRBD1. J was trimmed by 7 bases and V by 2 bases; bases with no gene match: 10. Germline V gene data show CDR1 as LNHNV and CDR2 as YYDKDF (reference sequence). This CDR3 is built from 16 residues.

This clonotype was counted only a few times. This chain joins TRBV6-1 and TRBJ1-6; D unresolved. The CDR3 has 13 amino acids. Trimming removed 1 base from V and 10 bases from J, with 8 bases in between. Germline lookup yields CDR1 MNHNS and CDR2 SASEGT. CDR3 amino acids: CASSEGEGSPLHF. In DNA, the CDR3 is TGTGCCAGCAGTGAAGGGGAGGGATCACCCCTCCACTTT.

This clonotype was seen a handful of times. The rearrangement uses TRBV20-1 and TRBJ2-7; D remains ambiguous. The CDR3 contains 15 residues. The germline V and J ends were trimmed by 0 bases and 0 bases, with 12 bases remaining between them. Looked up from germline, CDR1 is DFQATT and CDR2 is SNEGSKA (reference sequence). The CDR3 bases are TGCAGTGCTAGAGACCACAGTCAAAGCTCCTACGAGCAGTACTTC. Its translation is CSARDHSQSSYEQYF.

A few counts support this clonotype. The CDR3 DNA sequence: TGCGCCAGCAGCCAGACCGGGACAGTTCCCTACGAGCAGTACTTC. Its protein is CASSQTGTVPYEQYF. This chain links TRBV4-3 with TRBJ2-7; 7 positions match TRBD1. The CDR3 runs to 15 residues. After removal of 3 bases from V and 2 bases from J, the junction contained 7 bases not matched to a gene. In germline, CDR1 is LGHNA, CDR2 YSLEER.

The genes are TRBV20-1 and TRBJ1-2, with TRBD1 as a possible D gene (6 bases). Trimming took 7 bases from V and 1 from J, leaving 16 bases between them. Germline CDR1 DFQATT, CDR2 SNEGSKA (reference sequence). The CDR3 covers 14 residues. CDR3 region: CSGGQGGDNYGYTF. The CDR3 DNA reads TGCAGTGGGGGACAAGGGGGAGATAACTATGGCTACACCTTC.

This clonotype was seen a few times. The V gene is TRBV7-2, the J gene TRBJ2-5, with TRBD2 matching over 7 bases. This CDR3 is 14 amino acids long. The germline CDR1 and CDR2 sequences are SGHTA and FQGNSA. The junction had 4 bases not matched to a gene; V was cut back by 4 bases and J by 2 bases. The CDR3 sequence is CASSWGLRQETQYF. CDR3 DNA sequence: TGTGCCAGCAGCTGGGGACTACGTCAAGAGACCCAGTACTTC.

The chain links TRBV7-9 to TRBJ2-5; D tentatively reads TRBD1 or TRBD2 (5 bases each). The CDR3 sequence is 15 residues long. The germline V gene has CDR1 SEHNR and CDR2 FQNEAQ (reference sequence). The V end lost 4 bases, the J end lost 7 bases, and 19 bases lay between the germline ends. The CDR3 DNA sequence: TGTGCCAGCAGCTCTGGACCCGGCCCTGGGGGGACCCAGTACTTC. As protein: CASSSGPGPGGTQYF.

This clonotype appeared a few times. The CDR3 coding sequence is TGCGCCAGCAGCTTGGCCGGGACACCTGCCCTCTATGGCTACACCTTC. Translated, it gives CASSLAGTPALYGYTF. V gene TRBV5-1 combines with J gene TRBJ1-2; tentative D call: TRBD1 (6 bases). CDR1 is SGHRS and CDR2 is YFSETQ in the germline V gene. This CDR3 has 16 amino acids. Trimming cost V 0 bases and J 4 bases, with 16 bases left between them.

This rearrangement joins TRBV25-1 to TRBJ1-1; TRBD1 might be the D (5 bases). CDR1 is MGHDK, CDR2 SYGVNS, per germline. The germline V and J ends were trimmed by 1 base and 3 bases, with 15 bases remaining between them. The CDR3 runs 16 residues. Written as DNA, the CDR3 is TGTGCCAGCAGTGAATTGGGGGGGAAGTATGACACTGAAGCTTTCTTT. Its translation: CASSELGGKYDTEAFF.

The V and J genes are TRBV15 and TRBJ2-6; D not resolved. Germline V CDR1 and CDR2: LNHNV, YYDKDF (reference sequence). V dropped 1 base and J dropped 1 base, with 5 bases sitting between them. The CDR3 is made up of 15 amino acids. CDR3: CATSRVGSGANVLTF. The CDR3 DNA reads TGTGCCACCAGCAGAGTTGGTTCTGGGGCCAACGTCCTGACTTTC.

This clonotype was seen more than once but under ten times. This chain joins TRBV4-1 and TRBJ1-4, with D maybe TRBD1 (5 bases). The CDR3 is 14 amino acids. Per germline, CDR1 MGHRA and CDR2 YSYEKL. The V end lost 4 bases, the J end lost 5 bases, and 11 bases lay between the germline ends. The CDR3 DNA reads as TGCGCCAGCAGCCGGGACGAGAGAAATGAAAAACTGTTTTTT. Amino acid sequence: CASSRDERNEKLFF.

In its sample, this clonotype was seen a few times. The V and J genes are TRBV7-6 and TRBJ2-7; 7 bases are a match to TRBD1. V gave up 1 base and J gave up 1 base; unmatched junction bases: 4. CDR3 length: 15 residues. The germline CDR1 and CDR2 sequences are SGHVS and FNYEAQ. The CDR3 region has the DNA TGTGCCAGCAGCTTAGATACAGGGGTATCCTACGAGCAGTACTTC. As protein: CASSLDTGVSYEQYF.

In this sample, this clonotype turned up a few times. The chain combines TRBV10-3 with TRBJ2-1; 10 positions match TRBD2. Germline loops: CDR1 ENHRY, CDR2 SYGVKD. Losses at the gene ends were 11 bases for V and 7 bases for J; bases not matched to a gene: 14. The CDR3 is 15 amino acids. The DNA of the CDR3 is TGTGCCGTGACCTCGACTAGCGGGTTGGGGAATGAGCAGTTCTTC. It translates to CAVTSTSGLGNEQFF.

This clonotype was counted once. The gene calls are TRBV24-1 and TRBJ2-7, with D tentatively TRBD2 (6 bases). Germline loops: CDR1 KGHDR, CDR2 SFDVKD. The CDR3 contains 13 residues. V dropped 3 bases and J dropped 7 bases, with 12 bases sitting between them. The CDR3 loop reads CATSDGGVPEQYF. The CDR3 coding sequence is TGTGCCACCAGTGATGGAGGGGTGCCAGAGCAGTACTTC.

This clonotype was seen only a few times. The chain carries TRBV5-8 and TRBJ1-6; 7 positions match TRBD1. This CDR3 spans 16 amino acids. In germline, CDR1 is SGHTS, CDR2 YDEGEE. V lost 4 bases to trimming and J lost 13 bases; unmatched junction nucleotides: 17. CDR3 nucleotides: TGTGCCAGCAGCCTCCTCCGGGACAGCGCGGGTCCGCCCCTCCACTTT. This codes for CASSLLRDSAGPPLHF.

The chain employs TRBV6-6 and TRBJ1-2; a weak D match, TRBD1 (6 bases). In germline, CDR1 is MNHNY, CDR2 SVGAGI (reference sequence). V lost 6 bases, J lost 3 bases, and 11 bases lay in between. The CDR3 sequence is 13 residues long. DNA for the CDR3: TGTGCCAGCAGATACCACAGGGACTATGGCTACACCTTC. It encodes CASRYHRDYGYTF.

This clonotype showed up just a few times. The genes are TRBV15 and TRBJ1-1; no reliable D call. The V end was cut by 3 bases, the J end by 1 base, with 6 bases between. The germline V gene has CDR1 LNHNV and CDR2 YYDKDF (reference sequence). The CDR3 has 13 amino acids. The CDR3 sequence is CATSRKQNTEAFF. In nucleotides, the CDR3 is TGTGCCACCAGCAGGAAACAGAACACTGAAGCTTTCTTT.

The chain carries TRBV27 and TRBJ2-3; 8 positions match TRBD1. V was pared by 6 bases and J by 9 bases, with 14 bases of the junction left unmatched. Germline CDR1 reads MNHEY; CDR2 reads SMNVEV (reference sequence). The CDR3 contains 15 residues. For the CDR3, the DNA is TGTGCCAGCAGGCCGGACAGGGACCATTTGGGCACGCAGTATTTT. Translated, it gives CASRPDRDHLGTQYF.

The V and J genes are TRBV29-1 and TRBJ2-2; 10 nucleotides agree with TRBD1. In germline, CDR1 is SQVTM, CDR2 ANQGSEA. There are 16 residues in the CDR3. Losses at the gene ends were 6 bases for V and 3 bases for J; bases not matched to a gene: 10. The CDR3 sequence is CSVVPFGTGDTGELFF. As DNA, the CDR3 is TGCAGCGTGGTTCCCTTTGGGACAGGGGACACCGGGGAGCTGTTTTTT.

The rearrangement links TRBV5-1 to TRBJ2-2; D is undetermined. V lost 0 bases and J lost 9, with 12 bases in between. Germline assignment: CDR1 SGHRS and CDR2 YFSETQ. This CDR3 spans 14 amino acids. CDR3: CASSLVSASRELFF. For the CDR3, the DNA is TGCGCCAGCAGCTTGGTTTCCGCGTCGAGGGAGCTGTTTTTT.

This clonotype was found a few times. The V and J genes are TRBV20-1 and TRBJ2-2; TRBD2 aligns across 7 bases. Unmatched junction bases numbered 7, after V lost 3 bases and J lost 0 bases. The CDR3 contains 16 residues. CDR1 and CDR2 (germline): DFQATT, SNEGSKA (reference sequence). Written as DNA, the CDR3 is TGCAGTGCTAGTCGGCGACTAGCCACGAACACCGGGGAGCTGTTTTTT. It translates to CSASRRLATNTGELFF.

The rearrangement joins TRBV15 to TRBJ1-4; the D gene is possibly TRBD1 (5 bases). The CDR3 has 17 amino acids. Trimming removed 0 bases from V and 4 bases from J, with 15 bases in between. CDR1 and CDR2 from the germline V gene are LNHNV and YYDKDF (reference sequence). CDR3 amino acids: CATSRDQQGRVNEKLFF. DNA of the CDR3: TGTGCCACCAGCAGAGATCAGCAGGGTCGGGTTAATGAAAAACTGTTTTTT. The complete variable domain, with remaining parts taken from reference TRBV15 and TRBJ1-4, reads DAMVIQNPRYQVTQFGKPVTLSCSQTLNHNVMYWYQQKSSQAPKLLFHYYDKDFNNEADTPDNFQSRRPNTSFCFLDIRSPGLGDTAMYLCATSRDQQGRVNEKLFFGSGTQLSVL.

CDR3 in amino acids: CAISSSGGGTDTQYF. The CDR3, as DNA: TGTGCCATCAGTTCAAGCGGGGGGGGCACAGATACGCAGTATTTT. V and J are TRBV10-3 and TRBJ2-3; 10 nucleotides line up with TRBD2. With V trimmed by 5 bases and J by 1 base, 3 bases remained unmatched. Per the germline V gene, CDR1 is ENHRY and CDR2 is SYGVKD. This CDR3 has 15 amino acids.

This clonotype has at least ten counts. At one end the junction does not follow the germline gene, possibly because of a read error. The chain combines TRBV7-9 with TRBJ2-7, with D possibly being TRBD1 or TRBD2 (6 bases each). Per the germline V gene, CDR1 is SEHNR and CDR2 is FQNEAQ (reference sequence). This CDR3 is built from 14 residues. The CDR3 DNA is TGCGCCAGCAGCTTGGAGGGGGGCTCCTACGAGCAGTACTTC. Amino acid sequence: CASSLEGGSYEQYF.